This note documents a single T cell receptor beta chain sequence. As yet, its antigen is unknown. Other DNA sequences in the same sample also yield this CDR3. Data came from immunoSEQ multiplex PCR; TCRdb stores just in-frame clones and leaves some out. Among 1.5 million to 2.5 million clones listed, approximately 95% were seen once. The sample comes from a study of shared clonotypes between healthy human individuals. Study-level results: Larger richness was generally estimated for naive than memory subsets. Donor clonotype sharing was expected to depend on sequencing depth.

The CDR3 has 14 residues. Trimming took 0 bases from V and 5 from J, leaving 13 bases between them. CDR1 is SQVTM and CDR2 is ANQGSEA in the germline V gene. Naivety among CD8 cells was defined by CD45RO negativity and positive CCR7 selection, thereby excluding terminally differentiated effector memory CD45RA+ cells. The genes are TRBV29-1 and TRBJ1-1, with D possibly TRBD1 on 6 matching bases. The specimen sequenced was naive CD8+ T cells sorted from blood. The source of this sequence is a man aged 18 to 30 in good health. The CDR3 is CSVEDPGARTEAFF. In DNA, the CDR3 is TGCAGCGTTGAAGATCCGGGGGCGCGGACTGAAGCTTTCTTT.